The 30 T cell receptor beta chains presented below share a single source sample, sequenced in a study of MAIT cells during Salmonella Paratyphi A infection. Whole-study findings and limits: MAIT TRBV usage was oligoclonal, favouring TRBV20 and TRBV6.

TCRdb redid the calling of the 5' RACE reads with MiXCR, one entry per CDR3 protein. This sample yields over 700 distinct CDR3 sequences, of which approximately 17% are seen a single time; 35% to 50% belongs to the top ten. Specified time point: after infection, following antibiotic treatment. The MAIT cell gate was Valpha7.2+ CD161+ T cells, sorted by flow cytometry. These TCRs' antigens remain unknown. Here the sequenced sample was MAIT cells from blood, taken at the last sampling point of the challenge study. The receptor source for this set is a person aged 18 to 70 who was deliberately infected with Salmonella Paratyphi A in a paratyphoid fever challenge study.

This clonotype is termed medium-sized. This sequence joins TRBV10-3 and TRBJ1-5, with D hard to call. The CDR3 consists of 12 residues. Germline lookup yields CDR1 ENHRY and CDR2 SYGVKD. The CDR3 DNA reads as TGTGGGGAGGAGAGGAGCAATCAGCCCCAGCATTTT. It codes for CGEERSNQPQHF.

The CDR3 spells CSARDQGAVETQYF. CDR3 nucleotides: TGCAGTGCTAGAGATCAGGGGGCAGTAGAGACCCAGTACTTC. The V call is TRBV20-1, the J call TRBJ2-5; TRBD1 agrees at 8 bases. V shed 0 bases, J shed 4 bases, and the junction held 4 bases outside the gene matches. This CDR3 comprises 14 residues. Germline CDR1 reads DFQATT; CDR2 reads SNEGSKA (reference sequence).

By its share, this clonotype is large. The chain has TRBV7-9 and TRBJ1-5; D is ambiguous. V lost 1 base, J lost 1 base, and 5 bases lay in between. This CDR3 spans 14 amino acids. Germline V gives CDR1 SEHNR, CDR2 FQNEAQ (reference sequence). The CDR3 sequence is CASSLEDSNQPQHF. CDR3 nucleotide sequence: TGTGCCAGCAGCTTAGAGGACAGCAATCAGCCCCAGCATTTT.

The V gene is TRBV23-1, the J gene TRBJ2-7, with 7 bases that match TRBD1. TRBV23-1 is flagged as an ORF with uncertain function. V shed 0 bases, J shed 3 bases, and the junction held 2 bases outside the gene matches. This CDR3 is 14 amino acids long. CDR3 region: CASSQSRGHYEQYF. The CDR3 region has the DNA TGCGCCAGCAGTCAATCAAGGGGGCACTACGAGCAGTACTTC.

On this clonotype: Given a much more abundant clone one base away, this may be a read error. This chain joins TRBV6-4 and TRBJ2-1, with D perhaps TRBD2 (6 bases). Per the germline V gene, CDR1 is MRHNA and CDR2 is SNTAGT. CDR3 size: 13 residues. CDR3 DNA: TGTGCCGGCAGTGATGGGGACTCCAATGAGCAGTTCTTC. Translating it yields CAGSDGDSNEQFF.

This clonotype is labeled medium-sized (0.01 to 0.1%). The rearrangement links TRBV20-1 to TRBJ2-1; no clear D. V gave up 7 bases and J gave up 0 bases, with 16 bases separating them. The CDR3 runs 15 residues. Per the germline V gene, CDR1 is DFQATT and CDR2 is SNEGSKA (reference sequence). The CDR3 bases are TGCAGTGTCAGTAACGGGTTTAGCTCCTACAATGAGCAGTTCTTC. Amino acid sequence: CSVSNGFSSYNEQFF.

By share, this clonotype counts as medium-sized. This chain links TRBV20-1 with TRBJ2-7, with D perhaps matching TRBD1 (5 bases). CDR1 is DFQATT and CDR2 is SNEGSKA in the germline V gene (reference sequence). The CDR3 has 13 residues. Trimming removed 1 base at V and 4 bases at J, with 11 bases between. This chain's CDR3 is CSARGPTDYEQYF. CDR3 sequence (DNA): TGCAGTGCTAGAGGCCCGACAGATTACGAGCAGTACTTC.

This clonotype ranks as hyperexpanded (1% or more). V is TRBV5-1 and J is TRBJ2-7, with D hard to call. V lost 0 bases, J lost 2 bases, and 9 bases lay in between. The CDR3 extends over 14 amino acids. Per the germline V gene, CDR1 is SGHRS and CDR2 is YFSETQ. The CDR3, as DNA: TGCGCCAGCAGCTTGGAGGTAGACCCCTACGAGCAGTACTTC. Its translation: CASSLEVDPYEQYF.

The chain joins TRBV20-1 to TRBJ1-1; D is uncertain. This CDR3 spans 14 amino acids. The germline V gene has CDR1 DFQATT and CDR2 SNEGSKA (reference sequence). With 7 bases removed from V and 0 bases from J, the gap between germline ends came to 15 bases. CDR3 sequence reads: CSVFPSSVNTEAFF. The CDR3 DNA reads as TGCAGTGTCTTCCCCTCGAGCGTGAACACTGAAGCTTTCTTT.

This clonotype ranks as medium-sized. The rearrangement uses TRBV6-4 and TRBJ2-2; 10 bases are shared with TRBD2. Germline V gene data show CDR1 as MRHNA and CDR2 as SNTAGT. This CDR3 spans 14 amino acids. Germline trimming cut 6 bases from V and 4 bases from J; bases unmatched to any gene: 2. CDR3 bases: TGTGCCAGCAGCGTAGCGGGGGGCACCGGGGAGCTGTTTTTT. This gives the protein CASSVAGGTGELFF.

This clonotype is labeled as large. This chain's CDR3 is CASSPLPPGRTNYGYTF. The CDR3 region has the DNA TGTGCCAGCAGTCCACTACCCCCGGGACGGACTAACTATGGCTACACCTTC. V and J are TRBV27 and TRBJ1-2; D possibly corresponds to TRBD1 (5 bases). The germline V gene has CDR1 MNHEY and CDR2 SMNVEV (reference sequence). The germline V and J ends were trimmed by 5 bases and 0 bases, with 19 bases remaining between them. This CDR3 comprises 17 residues.

This clonotype turned up a few times. The CDR3 DNA is TGTGCCAGCAGTTTAGTGGTGGGGGGCAGTCTCACCTACGAGCAGTACTTC. Protein: CASSLVVGGSLTYEQYF. The chain employs TRBV12-3 or TRBV12-4 and TRBJ2-7; D tentatively reads TRBD1 or TRBD2 (6 bases each). With 1 base removed from V and 2 bases from J, the gap between germline ends came to 18 bases. This CDR3 region has 17 residues.

By frequency in the sample, this clonotype is medium-sized. The rearrangement links TRBV6-4 to TRBJ2-1; TRBD2 matches 9 bases. J was trimmed by 3 bases and V by 0 bases; bases with no gene match: 0. The CDR3 loop spans 15 amino acids. Germline lookup yields CDR1 MRHNA and CDR2 SNTAGT. DNA of the CDR3: TGTGCCAGCAGTGACTCGCGGGGGGGCTACAATGAGCAGTTCTTC. Amino acids: CASSDSRGGYNEQFF.

This clonotype occurred a few times. The CDR3 sequence is CSARIDRGLEEQYF. The CDR3, as DNA: TGCAGTGCTAGGATAGACAGGGGTTTGGAAGAGCAGTACTTC. The chain carries TRBV20-1 and TRBJ2-7; 8 bases map to TRBD1. With 3 bases clipped from V and 7 bases from J, the junction kept 11 bases outside the gene matches. This CDR3 comprises 14 residues. Looked up from germline, CDR1 is DFQATT and CDR2 is SNEGSKA (reference sequence).

This clonotype is hyperexpanded. V usage is TRBV7-9 and J usage is TRBJ2-5, with D unclear. Germline CDR1 is SEHNR and CDR2 is FQNEAQ (reference sequence). This CDR3 is built from 15 residues. V lost 4 bases, J lost 4 bases, and 16 bases lay in between. The CDR3 reads CASSSRWLTGETQYF. For the CDR3, the DNA is TGTGCCAGCAGCTCTCGATGGTTGACTGGAGAGACCCAGTACTTC.

This clonotype was detected only a few times. The chain recombines TRBV6-4 with TRBJ2-3; D is ambiguous. The CDR3 is 14 residues long. Germline CDR1 and CDR2: MRHNA and SNTAGT. V gave up 4 bases and J gave up 3 bases, with 11 bases separating them. The CDR3 region has the DNA TGTGCCAGCAGTGCACGGGCCGCTACAGATACGCAGTATTTT. Translation: CASSARAATDTQYF.

In its sample, this clonotype ranks as medium-sized (0.01 to 0.1%). This sequence joins TRBV12-3 or TRBV12-4 and TRBJ2-7; no reliable D call. This CDR3 region has 15 residues. V shed 5 bases and J shed 1 base, with 15 bases lying between them. DNA of the CDR3: TGTGCCAGCAGTCCCGGCGGCGATCTTTCCTACGAGCAGTACTTC. Amino acids: CASSPGGDLSYEQYF.

This clonotype is labeled hyperexpanded. The CDR3 sequence: CASSGVAGGNEQFF. As DNA, the CDR3 is TGTGCCAGCAGTGGGGTAGCGGGAGGCAATGAGCAGTTCTTC. The rearrangement joins TRBV6-4 to TRBJ2-1; 10 bases align to TRBD2. The V gene's germline CDR1 is MRHNA and CDR2 SNTAGT. V was pared by 4 bases and J by 6 bases, with 3 bases of the junction left unmatched. The CDR3 consists of 14 residues.

This sequence joins TRBV30 and TRBJ2-2; 10 bases are a match to TRBD2. Trimming took 2 bases from V and 3 from J; bases not matched to a gene: 3. The CDR3 sequence is 15 residues long. Germline lookup yields CDR1 GTSNPN and CDR2 SVGIG (reference sequence). Here the CDR3 reads CAWSSGGADTGELFF. As DNA, the CDR3 is TGTGCCTGGAGTAGCGGGGGGGCCGACACCGGGGAGCTGTTTTTT.

This clonotype occurred many times. This chain joins TRBV20-1 and TRBJ2-7; 7 bases align to TRBD1. V shed 1 base and J 3 bases; nucleotides not matched to a gene: 6. There are 14 residues in the CDR3. Germline loops: CDR1 DFQATT, CDR2 SNEGSKA (reference sequence). CDR3 in DNA: TGCAGTGCTAGAGCCGACAGGGAATTCTACGAGCAGTACTTC. Its translation is CSARADREFYEQYF.

This clonotype was observed a single time. The limits of the CDR3 on the DNA are not certain, so only TCRdb's listed CDR3 is given. The chain carries TRBV5-1 and TRBJ2-7; the table assigns TRBD2, which was not confirmed against the DNA. Germline CDR1 reads SGHRS; CDR2 reads YFSETQ. The CDR3 extends over 20 residues, inclusive of both ends. The CDR3 protein is CASSFYICSARKPEPYEQYF.

This clonotype rates as large. The chain is built from TRBV6-4 and TRBJ2-1, with TRBD2 identical over 10 bases. This CDR3 has 16 amino acids. Unmatched junction bases numbered 7, after V lost 4 bases and J lost 4 bases. Germline CDR1 is MRHNA and CDR2 is SNTAGT. In DNA, the CDR3 is TGTGCCAGCAGTGTGAGCGGGGGGGCAGGATACAATGAGCAGTTCTTC. This gives the protein CASSVSGGAGYNEQFF.

This rearrangement joins TRBV20-1 to TRBJ2-1, with D possibly TRBD2 on 6 matching bases. The germline V and J ends were trimmed by 6 bases and 6 bases, with 15 bases remaining between them. Germline CDR1 reads DFQATT; CDR2 reads SNEGSKA (reference sequence). CDR3 length: 13 residues. CDR3 sequence reads: CSASQGDSNEQFF. The DNA for the CDR3 is TGCAGTGCCAGCCAAGGGGACTCCAATGAGCAGTTCTTC.

Worth noting for this clonotype: A much larger clone sits a single nucleotide away, making a read error possible. The CDR3 DNA sequence: TGTGCCAGCAGTGAACCCCTGGGACAGCAGACCGGGGAGCTGTTTTTT. Its translation is CASSEPLGQQTGELFF. The V and J genes are TRBV6-1 and TRBJ2-2, with 7 positions matching TRBD1. CDR3 length equals 16 residues. Trimming at V came to 2 bases and at J to 5 bases, leaving 8 bases not matched to a gene. Germline V CDR1 and CDR2: MNHNS, SASEGT.

In its sample, this clonotype ranks as large. This chain links TRBV3-1 with TRBJ2-5, with D possibly being TRBD1 (5 bases). The CDR3 runs 16 residues. V gave up 0 bases and J gave up 4 bases, with 15 bases separating them. The germline gives CDR1 LGHDT, CDR2 YNNKEL (reference sequence). The CDR3 nucleotides read TGTGCCAGCAGCCAAGATCGGCAGGGCTTACGAGAGACCCAGTACTTC. It is translated as CASSQDRQGLRETQYF.

This chain uses TRBV20-1 with TRBJ2-2; no reliable D call. Trimming stripped 4 bases from V and 3 bases from J, with 15 bases between. The CDR3 contains 15 residues. CDR1 DFQATT and CDR2 SNEGSKA come from the germline V gene (reference sequence). The CDR3 bases are TGCAGTGCTAAGGACGGGTCTAAGGACACCGGGGAGCTGTTTTTT. This gives the protein CSAKDGSKDTGELFF.

This clonotype was counted at least ten times. Written as DNA, the CDR3 is TGCAGTGCCCCACAGGGGGCCGGAGAGACCCAGTACTTC. Protein sequence: CSAPQGAGETQYF. V usage is TRBV20-1 and J usage is TRBJ2-5; 9 bases match TRBD1. With V trimmed by 6 bases and J by 4 bases, 6 bases remained unmatched. In germline, CDR1 is DFQATT, CDR2 SNEGSKA (reference sequence). The CDR3 extends over 13 amino acids.

Sample share makes this clonotype medium-sized (0.01 to 0.1%). The rearrangement links TRBV20-1 to TRBJ2-5, with 7 positions matching TRBD2. V lost 0 bases to trimming and J lost 4 bases; unmatched junction nucleotides: 14. CDR1 and CDR2 from the germline V gene are DFQATT and SNEGSKA (reference sequence). This CDR3 is built from 17 residues. CDR3 coding DNA: TGCAGTGCTAGAGATCCTGGTCGAGGACTAGACATAGAGACCCAGTACTTC. This translates into CSARDPGRGLDIETQYF.

This clonotype is deemed medium-sized. The chain joins TRBV20-1 to TRBJ2-1; unclear D gene. V lost 1 base and J 3 bases, leaving 7 bases between the germline ends. The CDR3 contains 13 residues. Germline V lookup: CDR1 DFQATT, CDR2 SNEGSKA (reference sequence). CDR3 sequence (DNA): TGCAGTGCTAGAGTGCAGGACTACAATGAGCAGTTCTTC. Protein: CSARVQDYNEQFF.

This clonotype was recorded many times. The V and J genes are TRBV4-3 and TRBJ2-1; D is uncertain. V lost 1 base to trimming and J lost 2 bases, with 12 bases between them. CDR3 size: 16 residues. Per the germline V gene, CDR1 is LGHNA and CDR2 is YSLEER. The CDR3 is CASSQGHQDPYNEQFF. DNA for the CDR3: TGCGCCAGCAGCCAAGGGCATCAGGACCCCTACAATGAGCAGTTCTTC.